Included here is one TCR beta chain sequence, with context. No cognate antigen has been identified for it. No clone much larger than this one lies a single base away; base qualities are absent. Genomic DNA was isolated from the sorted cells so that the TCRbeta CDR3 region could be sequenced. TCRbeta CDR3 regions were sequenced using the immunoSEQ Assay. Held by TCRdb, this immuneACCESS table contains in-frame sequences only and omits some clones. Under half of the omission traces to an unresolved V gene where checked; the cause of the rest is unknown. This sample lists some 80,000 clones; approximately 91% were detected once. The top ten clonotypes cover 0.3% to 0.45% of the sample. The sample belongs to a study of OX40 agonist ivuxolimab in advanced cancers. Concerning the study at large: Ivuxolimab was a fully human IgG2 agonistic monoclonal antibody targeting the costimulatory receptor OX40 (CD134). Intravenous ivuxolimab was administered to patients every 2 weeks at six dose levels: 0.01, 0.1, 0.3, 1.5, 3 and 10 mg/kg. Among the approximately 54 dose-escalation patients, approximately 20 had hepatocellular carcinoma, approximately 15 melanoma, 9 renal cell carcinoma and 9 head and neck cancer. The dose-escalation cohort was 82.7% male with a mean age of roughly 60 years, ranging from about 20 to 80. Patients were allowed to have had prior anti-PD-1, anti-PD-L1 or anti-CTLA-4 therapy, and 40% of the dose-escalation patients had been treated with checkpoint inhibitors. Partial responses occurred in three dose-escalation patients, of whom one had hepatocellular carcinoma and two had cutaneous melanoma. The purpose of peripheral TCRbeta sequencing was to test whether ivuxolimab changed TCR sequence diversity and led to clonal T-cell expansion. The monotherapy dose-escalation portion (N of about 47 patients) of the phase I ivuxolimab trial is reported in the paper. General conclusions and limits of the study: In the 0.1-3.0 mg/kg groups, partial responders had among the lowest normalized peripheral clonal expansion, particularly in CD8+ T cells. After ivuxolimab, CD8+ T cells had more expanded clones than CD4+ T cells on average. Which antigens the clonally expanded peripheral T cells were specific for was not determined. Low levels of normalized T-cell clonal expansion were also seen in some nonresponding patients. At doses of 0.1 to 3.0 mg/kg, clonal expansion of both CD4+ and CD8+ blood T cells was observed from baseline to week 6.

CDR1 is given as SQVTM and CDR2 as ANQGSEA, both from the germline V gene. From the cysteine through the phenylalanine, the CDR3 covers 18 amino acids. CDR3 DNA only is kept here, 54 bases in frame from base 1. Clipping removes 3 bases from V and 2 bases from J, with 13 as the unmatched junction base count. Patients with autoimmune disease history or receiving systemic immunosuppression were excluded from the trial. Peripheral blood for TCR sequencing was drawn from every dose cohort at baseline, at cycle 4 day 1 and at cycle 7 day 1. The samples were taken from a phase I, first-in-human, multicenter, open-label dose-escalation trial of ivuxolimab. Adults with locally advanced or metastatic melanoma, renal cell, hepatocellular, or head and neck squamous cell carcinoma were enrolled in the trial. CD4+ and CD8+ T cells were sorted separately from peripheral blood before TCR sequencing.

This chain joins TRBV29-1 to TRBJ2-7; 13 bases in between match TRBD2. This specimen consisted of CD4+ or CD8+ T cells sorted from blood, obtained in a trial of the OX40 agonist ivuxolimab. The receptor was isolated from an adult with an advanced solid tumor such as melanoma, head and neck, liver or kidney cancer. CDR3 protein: CSVEERGLAGTFTYEQYF. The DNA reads TGCAGCGTTGAGGAACGGGGACTAGCGGGAACTTTTACCTACGAGCAGTACTTC.